This TCR beta chain was retrieved from a study of PD-1 blockade in classical Hodgkin lymphoma. Whole-study findings and limits: Repertoire differences lack defined causes, possibly disease activity or prior therapy. The study reported lower baseline TCR diversity in newly diagnosed patients than in healthy donors. CD4+ TCR diversity, unlike CD8+, rose significantly by C4D1. Lower baseline TCR diversity marked trial partial responders and progressors.

With respect to this clone: What it recognizes is unknown.

Every patient relapsed after autologous stem cell transplantation, and brentuximab vedotin exposure varied. Clones were read by immunoSEQ multiplex PCR, and TCRdb kept only the in-frame ones, dropping some. Of approximately 19,000 clones listed, around 80% are singletons. The sample was peripheral blood mononuclear cells (PBMCs), taken before the second cycle of nivolumab. The clonotype was recovered from a human donor with classical Hodgkin lymphoma.

CDR3: CASRILGSYNEQFF. The CDR3 DNA is TGTGCCAGCAGAATATTGGGGTCCTACAATGAGCAGTTCTTC. The V gene is TRBV27, the J gene TRBJ2-1; D call uncertain. This CDR3 spans 14 amino acids. Germline V CDR1 and CDR2: MNHEY, SMNVEV (reference sequence). With 6 bases removed from V and 1 base from J, the gap between germline ends came to 10 bases.